Reported below is one TCR beta chain. Its antigen is unknown. These data come from a study of monozygotic twins with inflammatory bowel disease. Study-wide points: Twins with IBD had fewer clonotypes in common with others than healthy twins, particularly during disease activity.

Every TCR library used approximately 3.5 ug of total RNA. Template-switch reactions added UMIs with a 6-nucleotide sample barcode. TCRdb reprocessed the 5' RACE reads and keeps a single row for each CDR3 protein, giving no DNA. The sample totals 300,000 to 350,000 distinct CDR3 sequences; its top ten clones hold approximately 2%. Investigators extracted total RNA from whole blood and did not sort T cells. CDR3 length: 15 amino acids. Germline V gives CDR1 MDHEN, CDR2 SYDVKM. The rearrangement links TRBV28 to TRBJ2-7; TCRdb selects TRBD1, and the lack of DNA leaves this call unchecked. This TCR was recovered from a human donor with ulcerative colitis or Crohn's disease, or a healthy co-twin of an affected twin (not recorded which). Input material: blood. CDR3 protein: CASSLGGQGLYEQYF.